The 14 T cell receptor beta chains below come from one sample, sequenced in a study of blood T cell repertoires in COVID-19. Assay used: immunoSEQ multiplex PCR; TCRdb lists only in-frame clones, some missing. Altogether more than 80,000 clones are present, 84% being singletons, with the ten largest covering more than 13%. The sequenced sample consisted of peripheral blood. The receptors were gathered from a woman aged 60-70 years with acute or convalescent COVID-19.

The genes are TRBV19 and TRBJ1-6; D is possibly TRBD1 (5 bases). Germline loops: CDR1 LNHDA, CDR2 SQIVND (reference sequence). V dropped 10 bases and J dropped 5 bases, with 18 bases sitting between them. CDR3 size: 15 residues. CDR3 sequence: CATTGGRLDNSPLHF. For the CDR3, the DNA is TGTGCCACTACGGGGGGAAGGCTGGATAATTCACCCCTCCACTTT.

CDR3 nucleotide sequence: TGTGCCAGCAGTTTAAGGGGTCAGCCCCAGCATTTT. Its translation is CASSLRGQPQHF. This chain links TRBV28 with TRBJ1-5; D perhaps matches TRBD1 (5 bases). The CDR3 loop spans 12 amino acids. Trimming shortened V by 2 bases and J by 6 bases, and 5 bases separated the two germline ends. The germline gives CDR1 MDHEN, CDR2 SYDVKM.

V gene TRBV6-5 combines with J gene TRBJ1-6, with D unclear. The CDR3 contains 14 residues. Germline V gene lookup returns CDR1 MNHEY and CDR2 SVGAGI. The V end was cut by 8 bases, the J end by 6 bases, with 14 bases between. CDR3 DNA sequence: TGTGCCAGCGAGGGAGGGCGGACTAATTCACCCCTCCACTTT. Its translation is CASEGGRTNSPLHF.

This clone was seen a single time. The DNA of the CDR3 is TGTGCCACCAGCAGAGATCGAGGGACAGGCTCTGGAAACACCATATATTTT. As protein: CATSRDRGTGSGNTIYF. The J gene is TRBJ1-3, the V gene TRBV15, with 8 bases that match TRBD1. CDR3 size: 17 residues. In germline, CDR1 is LNHNV, CDR2 YYDKDF (reference sequence). V was clipped by 0 bases and J by 0 bases; unmatched bases: 4.

V usage is TRBV9 and J usage is TRBJ2-1; tentatively, D is TRBD2 (7 bases). Per germline, CDR1 SGDLS and CDR2 YYNGEE. The CDR3 sequence is 16 residues long. V lost 2 bases, J lost 9 bases, and 21 bases lay in between. The CDR3 protein is CASSVIAEGGMVEQFF. CDR3 coding DNA: TGTGCCAGCAGCGTTATTGCGGAGGGGGGGATGGTTGAGCAGTTCTTC. Drawing the rest from reference TRBV9 and TRBJ2-1, the complete variable domain is DSGVTQTPKHLITATGQRVTLRCSPRSGDLSVYWYQQSLDQGLQFLIQYYNGEERAKGNILERFSAQQFPDLHSELNLSSLELGDSALYFCASSVIAEGGMVEQFFGPGTRLTVL.

The chain is built from TRBV7-9 and TRBJ2-2, with 9 bases fitting TRBD1. The CDR3 is 16 residues long. V gave up 4 bases and J gave up 4 bases; unmatched junction bases: 7. The germline CDR1 and CDR2 sequences are SEHNR and FQNEAQ (reference sequence). CDR3 DNA: TGTGCCAGCAGCTCAACAGGGGGCGCGGGCACCGGGGAGCTGTTTTTT. It translates to CASSSTGGAGTGELFF.

This rearrangement joins TRBV5-6 to TRBJ2-2, with 7 nucleotides matching TRBD2. The CDR3 runs 17 residues. CDR1 is SGHDT, CDR2 YYEEEE, per germline. J lost 1 base, V lost 0 bases, and 6 bases had no gene match. CDR3 loop: CASSLGYSGVNTGELFF. DNA for the CDR3: TGTGCCAGCAGCTTGGGTTACAGCGGGGTGAACACCGGGGAGCTGTTTTTT.

The chain combines TRBV30 with TRBJ1-2; 8 bases are a match to TRBD1. Germline V CDR1 and CDR2: GTSNPN, SVGIG (reference sequence). Losses at the gene ends were 3 bases for V and 8 bases for J; bases not matched to a gene: 2. The CDR3 has 11 amino acids. CDR3 bases: TGTGCCTGGAGCGCAGGGGGCGGCTACACCTTC. Translating gives CAWSAGGGYTF. The variable domain in full, completed from reference TRBV30 and TRBJ1-2, reads SQTIHQWPATLVQPVGSPLSLECTVEGTSNPNLYWYRQAAGRGLQLLFYSVGIGQISSEVPQNLSASRPQDRQFILSSKKLLLSDSGFYLCAWSAGGGYTFGSGTRLTVV.

This clone was counted a single time. The chain uses TRBV7-2 and TRBJ2-1; unclear D gene. The CDR3 sequence is 15 residues long. V gave up 5 bases and J gave up 1 base, with 12 bases separating them. Germline CDR1 is SGHTA and CDR2 is FQGNSA. The CDR3 nucleotides are TGTGCCAGCAGCGCTAGTTTTGGATCCTACAATGAGCAGTTCTTC. Residues: CASSASFGSYNEQFF.

J is TRBJ1-1 and V is TRBV28; D uncertain. V was cut by 1 base and J by 1 base, with 10 bases left in between. The V gene's germline CDR1 is MDHEN and CDR2 SYDVKM. The CDR3 length is 15 residues. The CDR3 DNA follows: TGTGCCAGCAGTTTATTGGGGAGCAGGAACACTGAAGCTTTCTTT. Translated, it gives CASSLLGSRNTEAFF.

This rearrangement joins TRBV4-1 to TRBJ2-3, with TRBD2 identical over 10 bases. The V segment lost 7 bases and the J segment 0 bases; nucleotides outside the gene matches: 1. The CDR3 spans 14 residues. Germline V gene data show CDR1 as MGHRA and CDR2 as YSYEKL. The CDR3 is CASTAGGSTDTQYF. The CDR3 coding sequence is TGCGCCAGCACAGCGGGGGGGAGCACAGATACGCAGTATTTT.

The chain has TRBV5-3 and TRBJ2-7; 8 nucleotides align to TRBD2. TRBV5-3 is an ORF for which the function is uncertain. Trimming cost V 0 bases and J 0 bases; bases outside gene matches: 11. This CDR3 contains 18 residues. CDR3 loop: CARSLVPFRGRTSYEQYF. As DNA, the CDR3 is TGTGCCAGAAGCTTGGTCCCCTTCCGCGGGAGGACCTCCTACGAGCAGTACTTC.

The chain combines TRBV6-5 with TRBJ1-2; 7 bases fit TRBD1. Germline assignment: CDR1 MNHEY and CDR2 SVGAGI. With V trimmed by 0 bases and J by 6 bases, 7 bases remained unmatched. This CDR3 region has 15 residues. The CDR3 DNA sequence: TGTGCCAGCAGTTACTCGGGCTTCAGGGGGGATGGCTACACCTTC. As protein: CASSYSGFRGDGYTF.

The V gene is TRBV6-5, the J gene TRBJ2-3; 7 bases are a match to TRBD2. The CDR3 has 13 residues. CDR1 and CDR2 from the germline V gene are MNHEY and SVGAGI. With V trimmed by 8 bases and J by 2 bases, 4 bases remained unmatched. CDR3 loop: CASGGRVTDTQYF. DNA for the CDR3: TGTGCCAGCGGGGGGAGGGTCACAGATACGCAGTATTTT.